This T cell receptor beta chain was recorded in a study of blood T cell repertoires in COVID-19. Looking at the study overall: The study drew acute and convalescent COVID-19 samples from the United States, Italy and Spain. T cells, B-cell-depleted T cells, or PBMCs provided the cDNA or gDNA that served as material.

This CDR3 region has 12 residues. Germline loops: CDR1 LGHDT, CDR2 YNNKEL (reference sequence). V gave up 1 base and J gave up 9 bases; unmatched junction bases: 3. TCRdb's copy holds only in-frame clones and misses some; the assay was immunoSEQ multiplex PCR. The data show roughly 120,000 clones, 70% to 85% seen once. The chain has TRBV3-1 (or the pseudogene TRBV3-2) and TRBJ2-7, with TRBD2 matching 7 bases. Specimen: peripheral blood. The source is a man aged 65-85 years with active or convalescent COVID-19. The CDR3 bases are TGTGCCAGCAGCCAAGGGGAGGGAGCGCAGTACTTC. Its protein is CASSQGEGAQYF.